A single sample gave rise to the 27 T cell receptor beta chains below, sequenced in a study of T-cell reconstitution after alpha-beta-depleted transplantation in children (dated by TCRdb to about 2016). Interpreted using the paper, the treatment or condition label stands for: allogeneic hematopoietic cell transplantation with graft depleted of TCRalphabeta T cells and CD19 B cells. The library was produced with PCR. The data were produced on an Illumina HiSeq 2500. TCR libraries were prepared with molecular barcoding, using unique molecular identifiers to normalize TCRbeta repertoire quantification. Clones were called with MiXCR by TCRdb after fastp trimmed the public reads at Q25, and only in-frame beta chains were retained. Each CDR3 protein gets just one entry, which takes the most common genes and DNA from the rows behind it. For this sample the table gives about 980,000 distinct CDR3 sequences, of which roughly 31% were detected only once. The ten largest clonotypes hold roughly 30% of the sample.

The specimen comprised PBMCs, mostly from graft donor cells, sampled 360 days after TCRalphabeta/CD19-depleted stem cell transplant. These receptors all stem from a boy in the first two years of life who had a stem cell transplant for SCID, so the T cells may come from the graft donor.

The V call is TRBV9, the J call TRBJ2-7, with D perhaps matching TRBD2 (5 bases). In germline, CDR1 is SGDLS, CDR2 YYNGEE. The CDR3 has 14 residues. The V end lost 3 bases, the J end lost 5 bases, and 15 bases lay between the germline ends. The CDR3 here is CASSAGSGPHEQYF. The DNA of the CDR3 is TGTGCCAGCAGCGCCGGCAGCGGCCCCCACGAGCAGTACTTC.

In its sample, this clonotype was seen a few times. The gene calls are TRBV5-6 and TRBJ2-1; D is undetermined. Trimming stripped 4 bases from V and 6 bases from J, with 11 bases between. The V gene's germline CDR1 is SGHDT and CDR2 YYEEEE. This CDR3 has 13 residues. The DNA of the CDR3 is TGTGCCAGCAGCCCCAATCCTGGCAATGAGCAGTTCTTC. This codes for CASSPNPGNEQFF.

This clonotype has more than one count but fewer than ten. The rearrangement uses TRBV5-1 and TRBJ2-5; D perhaps matches TRBD1 (6 bases). Germline CDR1 is SGHRS and CDR2 is YFSETQ. Between the trimmed V and J ends, which lost 2 bases and 4 bases, there was a span of 12 bases. This CDR3 contains 14 residues. The chain's CDR3 is CASSFPGQPETQYF. Written as DNA, the CDR3 is TGCGCCAGCAGCTTCCCTGGACAGCCAGAGACCCAGTACTTC.

The V call is TRBV20-1, the J call TRBJ2-3; 15 bases are shared with TRBD2. This CDR3 has 20 residues. Germline CDR1 reads DFQATT; CDR2 reads SNEGSKA (reference sequence). The V segment lost 4 bases and the J segment 2 bases; nucleotides outside the gene matches: 16. The CDR3 is CSANAWTSGGAVGFTDTQYF. DNA for the CDR3: TGCAGTGCTAACGCGTGGACTAGCGGGGGGGCTGTTGGATTCACAGATACGCAGTATTTT.

The V and J genes are TRBV4-1 and TRBJ2-2; a possible D gene is TRBD1 (6 bases). Trimming left V 0 bases short and J 7 bases short, with 21 bases between. CDR1 and CDR2 (germline): MGHRA, YSYEKL. The CDR3 sequence is 18 residues long. The CDR3 coding sequence is TGCGCCAGCAGCCAAGAGGGGGCCGGCAGCCTGTGGGGCGGGGAGCTGTTTTTT. Amino acid sequence: CASSQEGAGSLWGGELFF.

The chain couples TRBV4-2 to TRBJ2-1; 12 bases agree with TRBD1. The germline V gene has CDR1 LGHNA and CDR2 YNFKEQ. The junction had 5 bases not matched to a gene; V was cut back by 3 bases and J by 8 bases. The length of the CDR3 is 15 residues. CDR3 sequence: CASSQAGTGGDEQFF. CDR3 DNA sequence: TGTGCCAGCAGCCAGGCCGGGACAGGGGGCGATGAGCAGTTCTTC.

J is TRBJ2-1 and V is TRBV5-1, with TRBD2 identical over 10 bases. This CDR3 has 18 residues. V lost 0 bases to trimming and J lost 0 bases; unmatched junction nucleotides: 6. Germline V CDR1 and CDR2: SGHRS, YFSETQ. The CDR3, as DNA: TGCGCCAGCAGCTTGGGGACTAGCGGCCTGAGCTCCTACAATGAGCAGTTCTTC. This translates into CASSLGTSGLSSYNEQFF.

This clonotype was detected only a few times. This chain connects TRBV20-1 to TRBJ1-2; no firm D call. Looked up from germline, CDR1 is DFQATT and CDR2 is SNEGSKA (reference sequence). V dropped 1 base and J dropped 5 bases, with 5 bases sitting between them. The CDR3 runs to 11 residues. The CDR3 DNA is TGCAGTGCTAGAGCTGAGTATGGCTACACCTTC. It yields the protein CSARAEYGYTF.

In its sample, this clonotype was seen a few times. The rearrangement links TRBV5-6 to TRBJ2-5; 7 bases fit TRBD1. CDR1 SGHDT and CDR2 YYEEEE come from the germline V gene. This CDR3 is built from 14 residues. The V and J ends lost 4 bases and 6 bases, in that order; junction bases with no gene match: 9. CDR3 protein: CASSPTGAEQTQYF. CDR3 DNA: TGTGCCAGCAGCCCAACAGGGGCGGAACAGACCCAGTACTTC.

This clonotype turned up a few times. The rearrangement joins TRBV20-1 to TRBJ2-7, with TRBD2 identical over 11 bases. CDR3 size: 14 residues. Germline values: CDR1 DFQATT, CDR2 SNEGSKA (reference sequence). With V trimmed by 5 bases and J by 5 bases, 8 bases remained unmatched. The CDR3 here is CSAVGGLAGDEQYF. The CDR3 coding sequence is TGCAGTGCTGTAGGCGGACTAGCGGGCGACGAGCAGTACTTC.

This clonotype was found a few times. V gene TRBV12-3 or TRBV12-4 combines with J gene TRBJ2-5, with 12 bases fitting TRBD1. The V and J ends lost 6 bases and 3 bases, in that order; junction bases with no gene match: 8. CDR3 length: 16 residues. The CDR3 DNA reads as TGTGCCAGCAGCACAGGGGACAGGGGGCGCGAAGAGACCCAGTACTTC. This encodes CASSTGDRGREETQYF.

The V gene is TRBV4-1, the J gene TRBJ1-4, with a possible D match to TRBD1 (5 bases). Germline lookup yields CDR1 MGHRA and CDR2 YSYEKL. V was shortened by 3 bases and J by 8 bases, with 10 bases between the two germline ends. The length of the CDR3 is 13 residues. DNA of the CDR3: TGCGCCAGCAGCCACTTATGGGGGGAAAAACTGTTTTTT. This gives the protein CASSHLWGEKLFF.

The V call is TRBV3-1, the J call TRBJ2-2; D possibly corresponds to TRBD1 (6 bases). The V end lost 4 bases, the J end lost 6 bases, and 18 bases lay between the germline ends. The CDR3 extends over 16 amino acids. Germline CDR1 reads LGHDT; CDR2 reads YNNKEL (reference sequence). CDR3 bases: TGTGCCAGCAGCCTTAGGGGCAGGGGACCCGCCGGGGAGCTGTTTTTT. Translating it yields CASSLRGRGPAGELFF. The complete variable domain, with remaining parts taken from reference TRBV3-1 and TRBJ2-2, reads DTAVSQTPKYLVTQMGNDKSIKCEQNLGHDTMYWYKQDSKKFLKIMFSYNNKELIINETVPNRFSPKSPDKAHLNLHINSLELGDSAVYFCASSLRGRGPAGELFFGEGSRLTVL.

The genes are TRBV20-1 and TRBJ2-3, with D maybe TRBD2 (7 bases). Between the trimmed V and J ends, which lost 0 bases and 0 bases, there was a span of 19 bases. Germline CDR1 reads DFQATT; CDR2 reads SNEGSKA (reference sequence). This CDR3 is built from 18 residues. This CDR3 is CSARDREKWGGSTDTQYF. The CDR3 nucleotides read TGCAGTGCTAGAGATCGGGAAAAATGGGGGGGCAGCACAGATACGCAGTATTTT.

The rearrangement joins TRBV29-1 to TRBJ2-3; D unresolved. Germline V gene sequence: CDR1 SQVTM, CDR2 ANQGSEA. The CDR3 has 12 amino acids. The V end was cut by 3 bases, the J end by 5 bases, with 9 bases between. CDR3 in amino acids: CSVDRVQDTQYF. For the CDR3, the DNA is TGCAGCGTTGATAGGGTTCAAGATACGCAGTATTTT.

This clonotype was detected only a few times. V usage is TRBV7-3 and J usage is TRBJ2-7, with 7 bases that match TRBD2. The CDR3 totals 15 residues. Germline V gives CDR1 SGHTA, CDR2 FQGTGA. V shed 1 base and J 1 base; nucleotides not matched to a gene: 4. DNA of the CDR3: TGTGCCAGCAGCTTAAAGGCGGGGGTGTCCTACGAGCAGTACTTC. This gives the protein CASSLKAGVSYEQYF.

This chain links TRBV9 with TRBJ1-3; D may be TRBD1 (6 bases). The CDR3 length is 18 residues. The germline V gene has CDR1 SGDLS and CDR2 YYNGEE. Trimming stripped 4 bases from V and 4 bases from J, with 24 bases between. The CDR3, as DNA: TGTGCCAGCAGCCCAGTCCTGATACAGGGCCTGGGCGGAAACACCATATATTTT. The encoded protein is CASSPVLIQGLGGNTIYF.

The chain combines TRBV3-1 with TRBJ1-4; possible D gene TRBD1, 5 bases. CDR3 size: 15 residues. Germline CDR1 is LGHDT and CDR2 is YNNKEL (reference sequence). Trimming stripped 3 bases from V and 11 bases from J, with 19 bases between. Here the CDR3 reads CASSQPSRDPLKLFF. The CDR3 DNA reads as TGTGCCAGCAGCCAGCCATCGAGGGACCCTCTTAAACTGTTTTTT. The whole variable domain, remainder taken from reference TRBV3-1 and TRBJ1-4, is DTAVSQTPKYLVTQMGNDKSIKCEQNLGHDTMYWYKQDSKKFLKIMFSYNNKELIINETVPNRFSPKSPDKAHLNLHINSLELGDSAVYFCASSQPSRDPLKLFFGSGTQLSVL.

The J gene is TRBJ2-7, the V gene TRBV29-1, with 8 bases identical to TRBD1. Germline CDR1 is SQVTM and CDR2 is ANQGSEA. J was trimmed by 1 base and V by 6 bases; bases with no gene match: 8. CDR3 length equals 14 residues. The CDR3 loop reads CSVEPGTGSYEQYF. The CDR3 nucleotides read TGCAGCGTGGAGCCCGGGACAGGTTCCTACGAGCAGTACTTC.

This clonotype was detected only a few times. The chain recombines TRBV25-1 with TRBJ2-5; no definite D call. This CDR3 has 13 residues. The V gene's germline CDR1 is MGHDK and CDR2 SYGVNS. V was pared by 7 bases and J by 1 base, with 10 bases between. CDR3 sequence reads: CASIQPGQETQYF. CDR3 bases: TGTGCCAGCATACAGCCGGGCCAAGAGACCCAGTACTTC.

The sample holds a few counts of this clonotype. The chain couples TRBV7-9 to TRBJ2-7, with D unresolved. The germline V gene encodes CDR1 SEHNR and CDR2 FQNEAQ (reference sequence). The CDR3 consists of 13 residues. V gave up 7 bases and J gave up 2 bases, with 12 bases separating them. For the CDR3, the DNA is TGTGCCAGCACTACGGGCGCCGCCTACGAGCAGTACTTC. Amino acid sequence: CASTTGAAYEQYF.

The chain employs TRBV9 and TRBJ2-5; 8 bases match TRBD2. Germline assignment: CDR1 SGDLS and CDR2 YYNGEE. V was pared by 4 bases and J by 4 bases, with 9 bases of the junction left unmatched. This CDR3 has 15 amino acids. CDR3 in DNA: TGTGCCAGCAGCCCGACCACTAGCGGAGGAGAGACCCAGTACTTC. Amino acid sequence: CASSPTTSGGETQYF. The full variable domain, with the rest looked up from reference TRBV9 and TRBJ2-5, is DSGVTQTPKHLITATGQRVTLRCSPRSGDLSVYWYQQSLDQGLQFLIQYYNGEERAKGNILERFSAQQFPDLHSELNLSSLELGDSALYFCASSPTTSGGETQYFGPGTRLLVL.

V is TRBV6-1 and J is TRBJ2-1; D perhaps matches TRBD2 (7 bases). In germline, CDR1 is MNHNS, CDR2 SASEGT. The CDR3 is 15 residues long. V lost 6 bases and J 10 bases, leaving 22 bases between the germline ends. The CDR3, as DNA: TGTGCCAGCAGCAATGGGGGGGCCGGATCCAGGGAGCAGTTCTTC. The encoded protein is CASSNGGAGSREQFF.

The chain recombines TRBV6-2 or TRBV6-3 with TRBJ2-1; TRBD2 aligns across 11 bases. The J segment lost 4 bases and the V segment lost 5 bases, leaving 7 bases of the junction unmatched. The CDR3 has 16 residues. The germline gives CDR1 MNHEY, CDR2 SVGEGT. This CDR3 reads CASSQLAGALYNEQFF. The CDR3 DNA reads as TGTGCCAGCAGTCAACTAGCGGGGGCCCTATACAATGAGCAGTTCTTC.

This clonotype was seen only once. This chain connects TRBV3-1 to TRBJ2-1; the match to TRBD2 covers 9 bases. Germline assignment: CDR1 LGHDT and CDR2 YNNKEL (reference sequence). This CDR3 contains 16 residues. Losses at the gene ends were 4 bases for V and 7 bases for J; bases not matched to a gene: 11. CDR3 sequence reads: CASSPTLSGGWNEQFF. In DNA, the CDR3 is TGTGCCAGCAGCCCAACCCTTAGCGGGGGTTGGAATGAGCAGTTCTTC.

V gene TRBV24-1 combines with J gene TRBJ2-1; 10 bases align to TRBD2. Trimming at V came to 4 bases and at J to 8 bases, leaving 7 bases not matched to a gene. CDR1 is KGHDR, CDR2 SFDVKD, per germline. The CDR3 extends over 15 amino acids. The CDR3 bases are TGTGCCACCAGTGAGAGCGGGGGGGCCGCAGATGAGCAGTTCTTC. Translated, it gives CATSESGGAADEQFF.

V is TRBV4-2 and J is TRBJ2-5; TRBD2 might be the D (7 bases). The CDR3 covers 18 residues. Between the trimmed V and J ends, which lost 4 bases and 7 bases, there was a span of 28 bases. Germline CDR1 and CDR2: LGHNA and YNFKEQ. The CDR3 nucleotides are TGTGCCAGCAGCCTTCGGTCGAGTCGCGGGGGCCAAGCAGGGACCCAGTACTTC. It specifies CASSLRSSRGGQAGTQYF.